Below are 10 T cell receptor beta chains sequenced from a single sample in a study of beta chain features in type 1 diabetes. The isolated RNA, all of it, was reverse transcribed, so expressed TCRB transcripts were what got sequenced. Profiling relied on immunoSEQ multiplex PCR, and the TCRdb table lists in-frame clones only, not all of them. Of a few hundred thousand clones in the sample, 25% to 30% are singletons; the top ten hold 4%. Sequenced: central memory CD4+ T cells from blood. These receptors originate from a man aged 25-45 years in good health.

In this sample, this clone turned up a few times. This rearrangement joins TRBV29-1 to TRBJ1-2, with 7 positions matching TRBD1. In germline, CDR1 is SQVTM, CDR2 ANQGSEA. Losses at the gene ends were 2 bases for V and 2 bases for J; bases not matched to a gene: 8. This CDR3 region has 15 residues. CDR3 protein: CSVERYRGRNYGYTF. CDR3 nucleotide sequence: TGCAGCGTTGAACGGTATAGGGGGCGCAACTATGGCTACACCTTC.

The CDR3 DNA sequence: TGCGCCAGCAGCTTCGGGCAGGGAAACACAGATACGCAGTATTTT. Translated, it gives CASSFGQGNTDTQYF. The genes are TRBV5-1 and TRBJ2-3, with D perhaps TRBD1 (5 bases). The CDR3 runs to 15 residues. Trimming cost V 2 bases and J 2 bases, with 12 bases left between them. Germline CDR1 and CDR2: SGHRS and YFSETQ.

The chain is built from TRBV14 and TRBJ2-5; D gene uncertain. Germline V gene sequence: CDR1 SGHDN, CDR2 FVKESK. Trimming took off 1 base at V and 7 bases at J, with 10 bases between the two ends. The CDR3 is made up of 13 amino acids. For the CDR3, the DNA is TGTGCCAGCAGCCAAGGTAGTCCTACGACCCAGTACTTC. This codes for CASSQGSPTTQYF.

The CDR3 DNA follows: TGTGCCAGCAGCTTAGACAGGACAGAGACCCAGTACTTC. The encoded protein is CASSLDRTETQYF. The rearrangement links TRBV7-2 to TRBJ2-5; maybe TRBD1 (5 bases). Germline V gene lookup returns CDR1 SGHTA and CDR2 FQGNSA. The CDR3 contains 13 residues. Trimming took off 1 base at V and 4 bases at J, with 7 bases between the two ends.

This sequence joins TRBV11-2 and TRBJ2-5; 9 positions agree with TRBD1. Per the germline V gene, CDR1 is SGHAT and CDR2 is FQNNGV. The CDR3 spans 15 residues. V gave up 4 bases and J gave up 7 bases; unmatched junction bases: 10. The CDR3 region has the DNA TGTGCCAGCAGCTCTTTGGACAGGGGCACGGTGACCCAGTACTTC. It translates to CASSSLDRGTVTQYF.

The chain combines TRBV7-2 with TRBJ2-1, with 11 bases fitting TRBD1. With V trimmed by 0 bases and J by 15 bases, 10 bases remained unmatched. CDR1 is SGHTA and CDR2 is FQGNSA in the germline V gene. The CDR3 consists of 15 residues. The CDR3 DNA reads as TGTGCCAGCAGCTTAGCCGGGACAGGGGGTTATTTGCGGTTCTTC. As protein: CASSLAGTGGYLRFF.

V gene TRBV7-2 combines with J gene TRBJ2-1; 9 bases agree with TRBD2. V was pared by 2 bases and J by 4 bases, with 3 bases of the junction left unmatched. Germline V gives CDR1 SGHTA, CDR2 FQGNSA. The CDR3 is made up of 15 amino acids. The DNA of the CDR3 is TGTGCCAGCAGCTTATCGACTAGCGGTTACAATGAGCAGTTCTTC. This gives the protein CASSLSTSGYNEQFF.

This clone was recorded a few times. J is TRBJ2-1 and V is TRBV7-2, with D uncertain. The CDR3 contains 15 residues. Trimming removed 5 bases from V and 0 bases from J, with 11 bases in between. CDR1 is SGHTA, CDR2 FQGNSA, per germline. CDR3 residues: CASSVTARSYNEQFF. In nucleotides, the CDR3 is TGTGCCAGCAGCGTGACCGCACGCTCCTACAATGAGCAGTTCTTC.

The table lists this clone with a few counts. V gene TRBV7-9 combines with J gene TRBJ1-2; D gene ambiguous. This CDR3 comprises 11 residues. Germline CDR1 SEHNR, CDR2 FQNEAQ (reference sequence). V was cut by 4 bases and J by 5 bases, with 5 bases left in between. The DNA for the CDR3 is TGTGCCAGCAGCTCGCTTTATGGCTACACCTTC. It codes for CASSSLYGYTF.

This sequence joins TRBV30 and TRBJ1-1, with D possibly being TRBD1 (5 bases). The CDR3 length is 15 residues. Germline V CDR1 and CDR2: GTSNPN, SVGIG (reference sequence). V lost 2 bases and J 1 base, leaving 14 bases between the germline ends. CDR3 nucleotides: TGTGCCTGGAGTATTACGGGGACCCCGAACACTGAAGCTTTCTTT. It yields the protein CAWSITGTPNTEAFF.